The entry below describes one TCR beta chain. Its specificity is not known. The PCR employed 60 Vbeta primers together with 13 Jbeta primers. Method: immunoSEQ multiplex PCR; TCRdb's copy keeps in-frame clones and lacks some. The sample consists of approximately 190,000 clones, around 83% of them appearing once. This record belongs to a study of cytomegalovirus exposure and HLA in healthy donors. Study results and caveats: The study put 150 or so TCR beta chains on its list as cytomegalovirus-associated.

The sequence was collected from a man aged 40-55 years in good health and CMV-seropositive. The specimen sequenced was PBMCs.

The CDR3 DNA sequence: TGTGCCAGCAGTTTATCCCAGCGCCGAGAGACCCAGTACTTC. This encodes CASSLSQRRETQYF. V usage is TRBV28 and J usage is TRBJ2-5, with D hard to call. V shed 1 base and J shed 4 bases, with 10 bases lying between them. In germline, CDR1 is MDHEN, CDR2 SYDVKM. There are 14 residues in the CDR3.